This entry features one TCR beta chain sequence. Its matching antigen is unknown. The entry originates in a study of cytomegalovirus exposure and HLA in healthy donors. The PCR employed 60 Vbeta primers together with 13 Jbeta primers. Generated by immunoSEQ multiplex PCR, the TCRdb table keeps only in-frame clones and is missing some. The repertoire table contains over 150,000 clones. V was pared by 3 bases and J by 0 bases, with 7 bases between. Germline-derived CDR1 and CDR2 are SGDLS and YYNGEE. This CDR3 region has 15 residues. These donors counted as nominally healthy when sampled, but unrecorded immune exposures were likely. Study observations and caveats: Owing to their indistinguishability, certain V segments, notably TRBV6-2 and TRBV6-3, were excluded. Association with HLA alleles at 0.05 false discovery rate was found for about 17,000 TCR beta sequences in a later analysis.

The TCR originated in a boy aged 5 to 17 in good health and CMV-seronegative. The chain recombines TRBV9 with TRBJ1-6, with D unclear. The material sequenced was PBMCs. For the CDR3, the DNA is TGTGCCAGCAGCGCCGGGGACTCCTATAATTCACCCCTCCACTTT. Translated, it gives CASSAGDSYNSPLHF.